This T cell receptor beta chain was retrieved from a study of blood T cell repertoires in COVID-19. As handled by the study authors: By means of reference gene primer amplification, nucleated cell counts were estimated. TCRdb keeps only in-frame clones here, not all; method: immunoSEQ multiplex PCR. Clone size and V and J calls were adopted from that table, with D and trimming inferred from the DNA. The table has around 160,000 clones, 75% to 85% seen once. The CDR3 contains 15 residues. Germline lookup yields CDR1 SEHNR and CDR2 FQNEAQ (reference sequence). V was shortened by 5 bases and J by 0 bases, with 13 bases between the two germline ends.

The receptor was derived from a human donor with acute or convalescent COVID-19. The donor label of this sample is uncertain. The chain carries TRBV7-9 and TRBJ1-2; D is ambiguous. Sequenced input: peripheral blood. The CDR3 nucleotides read TGTGCCAGCAGCCCTGAGGTGTGGGCTAACTATGGCTACACCTTC. This codes for CASSPEVWANYGYTF.